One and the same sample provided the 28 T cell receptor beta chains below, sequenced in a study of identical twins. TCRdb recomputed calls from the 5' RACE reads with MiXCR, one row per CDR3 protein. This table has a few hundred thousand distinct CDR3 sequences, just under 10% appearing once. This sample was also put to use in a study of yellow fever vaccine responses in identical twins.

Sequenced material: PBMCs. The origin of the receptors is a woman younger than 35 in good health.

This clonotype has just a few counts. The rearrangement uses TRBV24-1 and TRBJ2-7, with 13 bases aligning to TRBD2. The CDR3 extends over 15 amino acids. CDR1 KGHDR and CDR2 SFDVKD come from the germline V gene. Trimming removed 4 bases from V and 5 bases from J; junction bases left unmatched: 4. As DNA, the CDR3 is TGTGCCACCAGTGAGCCGGGACTAGCGGGAAACGAGCAGTACTTC. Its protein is CATSEPGLAGNEQYF.

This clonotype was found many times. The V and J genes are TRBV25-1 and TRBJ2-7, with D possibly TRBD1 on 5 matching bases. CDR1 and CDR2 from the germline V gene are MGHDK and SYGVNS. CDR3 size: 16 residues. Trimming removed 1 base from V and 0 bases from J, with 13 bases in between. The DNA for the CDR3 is TGTGCCAGCAGTGAATCAGGGTCCCTACTCTCCTACGAGCAGTACTTC. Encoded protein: CASSESGSLLSYEQYF.

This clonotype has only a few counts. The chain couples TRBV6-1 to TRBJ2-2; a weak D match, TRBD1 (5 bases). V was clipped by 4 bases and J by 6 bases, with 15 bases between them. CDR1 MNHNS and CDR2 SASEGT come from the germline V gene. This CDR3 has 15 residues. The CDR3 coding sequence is TGTGCCAGCAGTGCGCAGGGTTCTCTACCCGGGGAGCTGTTTTTT. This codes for CASSAQGSLPGELFF.

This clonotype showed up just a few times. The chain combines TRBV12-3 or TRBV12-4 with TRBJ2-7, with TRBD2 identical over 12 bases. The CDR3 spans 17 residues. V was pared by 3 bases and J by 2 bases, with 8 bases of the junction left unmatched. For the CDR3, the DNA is TGTGCCAGCAGTTTCTCATCCCGGACTAGCGGGACCTACGAGCAGTACTTC. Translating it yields CASSFSSRTSGTYEQYF.

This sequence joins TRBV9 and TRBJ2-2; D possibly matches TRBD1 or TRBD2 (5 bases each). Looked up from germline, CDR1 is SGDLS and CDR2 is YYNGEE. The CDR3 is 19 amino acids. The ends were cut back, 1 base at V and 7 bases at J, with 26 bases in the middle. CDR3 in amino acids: CASSVRVWGPSEIGGELFF. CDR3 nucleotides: TGTGCCAGCAGCGTACGGGTGTGGGGACCCTCCGAGATTGGCGGGGAGCTGTTTTTT.

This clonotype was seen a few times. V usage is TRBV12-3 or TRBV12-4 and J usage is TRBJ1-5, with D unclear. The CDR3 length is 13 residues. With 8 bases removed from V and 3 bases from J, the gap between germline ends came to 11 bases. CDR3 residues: CASAYTSNQPQHF. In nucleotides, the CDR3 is TGTGCCAGCGCTTACACCTCCAATCAGCCCCAGCATTTT.

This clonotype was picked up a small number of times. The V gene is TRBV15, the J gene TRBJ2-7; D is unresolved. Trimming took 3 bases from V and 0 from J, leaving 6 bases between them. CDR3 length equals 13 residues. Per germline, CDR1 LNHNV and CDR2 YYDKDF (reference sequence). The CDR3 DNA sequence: TGTGCCACCAGCAGGACACCCTCCTACGAGCAGTACTTC. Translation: CATSRTPSYEQYF.

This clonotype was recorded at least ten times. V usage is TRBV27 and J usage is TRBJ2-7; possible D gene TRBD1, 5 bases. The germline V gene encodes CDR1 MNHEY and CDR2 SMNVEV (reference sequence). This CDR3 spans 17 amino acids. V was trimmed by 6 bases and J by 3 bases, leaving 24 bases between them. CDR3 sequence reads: CASSFRVVGSSLYEQYF. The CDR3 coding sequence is TGTGCCAGCAGCTTCAGGGTTGTAGGGTCCTCTCTCTACGAGCAGTACTTC.

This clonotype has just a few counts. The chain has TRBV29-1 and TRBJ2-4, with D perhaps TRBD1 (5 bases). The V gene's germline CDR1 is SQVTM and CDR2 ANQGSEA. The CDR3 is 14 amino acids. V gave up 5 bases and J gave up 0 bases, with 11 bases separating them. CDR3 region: CSVITGIAKNIQYF. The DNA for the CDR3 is TGCAGCGTTATTACAGGAATAGCCAAAAACATTCAGTACTTC. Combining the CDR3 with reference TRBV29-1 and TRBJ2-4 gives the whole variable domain SAVISQKPSRDICQRGTSLTIQCQVDSQVTMMFWYRQQPGQSLTLIATANQGSEATYESGFVIDKFPISRPNLTFSTLTVSNMSPEDSSIYLCSVITGIAKNIQYFGAGTRLSVL.

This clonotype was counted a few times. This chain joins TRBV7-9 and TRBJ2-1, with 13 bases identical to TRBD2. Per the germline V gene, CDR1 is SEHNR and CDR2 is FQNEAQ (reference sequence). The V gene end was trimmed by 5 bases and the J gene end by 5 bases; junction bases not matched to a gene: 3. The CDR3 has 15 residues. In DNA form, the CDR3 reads TGTGCCAGCAGCAGAACTAGCGGGGGGGACAATGAGCAGTTCTTC. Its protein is CASSRTSGGDNEQFF.

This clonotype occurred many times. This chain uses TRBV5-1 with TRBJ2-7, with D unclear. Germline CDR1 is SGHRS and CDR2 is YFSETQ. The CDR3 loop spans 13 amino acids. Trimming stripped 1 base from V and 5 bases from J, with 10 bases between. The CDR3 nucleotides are TGCGCCAGCAGCTTGAAGTTGGTCGACGAGCAGTACTTC. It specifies CASSLKLVDEQYF.

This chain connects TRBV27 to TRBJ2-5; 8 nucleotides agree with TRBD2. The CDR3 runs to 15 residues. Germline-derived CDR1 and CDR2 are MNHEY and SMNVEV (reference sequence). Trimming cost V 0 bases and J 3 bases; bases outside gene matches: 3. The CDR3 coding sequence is TGTGCCAGCAGTTTATCGGGACTAGGAGAAGAGACCCAGTACTTC. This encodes CASSLSGLGEETQYF.

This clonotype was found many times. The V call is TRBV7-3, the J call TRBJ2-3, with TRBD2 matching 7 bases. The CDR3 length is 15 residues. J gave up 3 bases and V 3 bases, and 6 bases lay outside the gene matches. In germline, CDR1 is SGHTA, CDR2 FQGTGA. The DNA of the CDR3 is TGTGCCAGCAGCTTCAAAGGGGACTATACAGATACGCAGTATTTT. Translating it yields CASSFKGDYTDTQYF.

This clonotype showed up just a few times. This chain's CDR3 is CSASGGELFF. The CDR3 DNA reads as TGCAGTGCTAGTGGTGGGGAGCTGTTTTTT. The rearrangement links TRBV20-1 to TRBJ2-2; D unresolved. Germline V gene sequence: CDR1 DFQATT, CDR2 SNEGSKA (reference sequence). The CDR3 extends over 10 amino acids. The V end was cut by 3 bases, the J end by 8 bases, with 4 bases between.

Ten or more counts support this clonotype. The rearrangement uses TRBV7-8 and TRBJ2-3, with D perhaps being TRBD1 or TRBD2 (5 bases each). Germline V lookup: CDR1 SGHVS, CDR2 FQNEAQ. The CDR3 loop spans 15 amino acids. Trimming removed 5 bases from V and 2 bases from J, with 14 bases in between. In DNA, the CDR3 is TGTGCCAGCAGCCCAGGGTCGAGGGCCACAGATACGCAGTATTTT. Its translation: CASSPGSRATDTQYF.

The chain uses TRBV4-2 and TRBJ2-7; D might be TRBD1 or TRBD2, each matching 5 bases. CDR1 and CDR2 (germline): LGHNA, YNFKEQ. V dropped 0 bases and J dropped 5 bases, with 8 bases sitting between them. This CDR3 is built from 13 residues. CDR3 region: CASSQDRGNEQYF. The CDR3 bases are TGTGCCAGCAGCCAAGATCGGGGCAACGAGCAGTACTTC.

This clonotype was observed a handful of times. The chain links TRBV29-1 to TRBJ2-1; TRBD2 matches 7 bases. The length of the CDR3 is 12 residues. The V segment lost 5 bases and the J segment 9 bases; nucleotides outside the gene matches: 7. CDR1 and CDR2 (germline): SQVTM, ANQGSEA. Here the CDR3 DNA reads TGCAGCGTTACGGGGGAGGGGAGTGAGCAGTTCTTC. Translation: CSVTGEGSEQFF.

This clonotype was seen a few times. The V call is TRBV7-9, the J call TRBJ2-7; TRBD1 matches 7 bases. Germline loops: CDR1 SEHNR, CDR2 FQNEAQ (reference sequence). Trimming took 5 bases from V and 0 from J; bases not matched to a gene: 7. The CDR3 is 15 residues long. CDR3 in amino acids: CASSLPGGSSYEQYF. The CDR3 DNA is TGTGCCAGCAGCCTACCAGGGGGTAGCTCCTACGAGCAGTACTTC.

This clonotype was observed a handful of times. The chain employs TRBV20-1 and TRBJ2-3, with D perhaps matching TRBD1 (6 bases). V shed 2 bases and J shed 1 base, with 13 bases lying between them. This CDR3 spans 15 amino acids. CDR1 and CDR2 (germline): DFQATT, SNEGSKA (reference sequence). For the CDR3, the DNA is TGCAGTGCTAGACCCACCTGGACAGGCACAGATACGCAGTATTTT. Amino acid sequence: CSARPTWTGTDTQYF.

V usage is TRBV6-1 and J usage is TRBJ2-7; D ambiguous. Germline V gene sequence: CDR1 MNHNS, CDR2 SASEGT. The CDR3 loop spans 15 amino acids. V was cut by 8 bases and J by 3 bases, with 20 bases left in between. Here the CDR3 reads CASRLASGDRYEQYF. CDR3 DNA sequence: TGTGCCAGCCGACTGGCCTCTGGTGATCGCTACGAGCAGTACTTC.

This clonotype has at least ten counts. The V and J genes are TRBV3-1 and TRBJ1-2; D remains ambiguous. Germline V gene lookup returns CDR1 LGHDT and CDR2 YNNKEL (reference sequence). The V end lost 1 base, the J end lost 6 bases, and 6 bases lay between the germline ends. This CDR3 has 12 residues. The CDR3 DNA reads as TGTGCCAGCAGCCAAGTATCTCATGGCTACACCTTC. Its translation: CASSQVSHGYTF.

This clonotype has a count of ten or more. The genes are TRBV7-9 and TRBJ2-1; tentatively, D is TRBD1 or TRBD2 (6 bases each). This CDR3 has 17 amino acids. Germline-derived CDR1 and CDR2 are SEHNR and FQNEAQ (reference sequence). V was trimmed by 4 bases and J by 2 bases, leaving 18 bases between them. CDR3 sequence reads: CASSYGLTRGAYNEQFF. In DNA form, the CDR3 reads TGTGCCAGCAGCTATGGCCTCACGAGGGGGGCCTACAATGAGCAGTTCTTC.

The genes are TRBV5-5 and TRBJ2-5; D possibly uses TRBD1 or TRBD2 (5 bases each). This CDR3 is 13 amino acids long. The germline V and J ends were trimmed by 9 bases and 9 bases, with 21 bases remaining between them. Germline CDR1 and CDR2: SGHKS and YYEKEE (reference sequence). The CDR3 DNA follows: TGTGCCATGAGCTTGGGGACCCTATGCTCCCAGTACTTC. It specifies CAMSLGTLCSQYF.

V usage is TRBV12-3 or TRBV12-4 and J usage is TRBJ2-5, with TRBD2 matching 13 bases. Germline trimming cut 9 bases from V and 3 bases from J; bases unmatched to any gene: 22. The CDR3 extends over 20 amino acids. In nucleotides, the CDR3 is TGTGCCAGATCAACCGAATACACACCGGGACTAGCGGGAAAAAAAGAGACCCAGTACTTC. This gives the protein CARSTEYTPGLAGKKETQYF.

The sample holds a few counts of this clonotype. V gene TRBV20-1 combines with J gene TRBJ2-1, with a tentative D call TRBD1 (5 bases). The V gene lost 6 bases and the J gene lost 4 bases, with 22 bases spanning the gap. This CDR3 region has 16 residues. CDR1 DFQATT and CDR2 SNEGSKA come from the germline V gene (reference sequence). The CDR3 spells CSANPVGAGLYNEQFF. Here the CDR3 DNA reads TGCAGTGCAAACCCGGTTGGGGCCGGGCTTTACAATGAGCAGTTCTTC.

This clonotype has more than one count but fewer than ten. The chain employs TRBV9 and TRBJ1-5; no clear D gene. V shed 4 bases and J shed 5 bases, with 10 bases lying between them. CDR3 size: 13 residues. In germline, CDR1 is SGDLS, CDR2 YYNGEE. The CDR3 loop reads CASSPTFDQPQHF. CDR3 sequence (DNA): TGTGCCAGCAGCCCCACCTTTGATCAGCCCCAGCATTTT. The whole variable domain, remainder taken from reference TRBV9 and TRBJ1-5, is DSGVTQTPKHLITATGQRVTLRCSPRSGDLSVYWYQQSLDQGLQFLIQYYNGEERAKGNILERFSAQQFPDLHSELNLSSLELGDSALYFCASSPTFDQPQHFGDGTRLSIL.

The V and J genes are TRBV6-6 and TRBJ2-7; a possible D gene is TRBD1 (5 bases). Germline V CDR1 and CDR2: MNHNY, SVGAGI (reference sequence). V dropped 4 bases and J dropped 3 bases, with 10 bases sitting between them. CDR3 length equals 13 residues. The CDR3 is CASSSDRYYEQYF. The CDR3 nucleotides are TGTGCCAGCAGTTCCGACAGATACTACGAGCAGTACTTC.

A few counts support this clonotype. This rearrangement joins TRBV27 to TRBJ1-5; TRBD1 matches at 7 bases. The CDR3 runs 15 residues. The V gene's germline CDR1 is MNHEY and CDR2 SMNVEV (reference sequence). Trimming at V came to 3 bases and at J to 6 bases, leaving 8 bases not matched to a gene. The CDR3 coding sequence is TGTGCCAGCAGTTTTAGGGGGCTTCCCAGTCAGCCCCAGCATTTT. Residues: CASSFRGLPSQPQHF.